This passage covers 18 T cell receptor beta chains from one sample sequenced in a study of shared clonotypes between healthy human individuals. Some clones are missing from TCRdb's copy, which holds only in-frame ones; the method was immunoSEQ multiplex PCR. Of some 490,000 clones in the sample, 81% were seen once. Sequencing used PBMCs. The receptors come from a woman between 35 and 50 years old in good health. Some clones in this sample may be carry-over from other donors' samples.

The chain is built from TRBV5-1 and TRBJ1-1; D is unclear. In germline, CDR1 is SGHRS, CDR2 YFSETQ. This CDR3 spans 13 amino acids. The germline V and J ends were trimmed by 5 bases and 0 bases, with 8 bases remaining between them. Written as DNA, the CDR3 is TGCGCCAGCAGGTGGGCCATGAACACTGAAGCTTTCTTT. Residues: CASRWAMNTEAFF.

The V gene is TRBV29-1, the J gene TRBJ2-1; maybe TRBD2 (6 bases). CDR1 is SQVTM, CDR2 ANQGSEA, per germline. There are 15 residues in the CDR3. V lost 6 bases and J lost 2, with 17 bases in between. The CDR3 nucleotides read TGCAGCGTCGTTAGCGGAACCCCACCCTACAATGAGCAGTTCTTC. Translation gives CSVVSGTPPYNEQFF.

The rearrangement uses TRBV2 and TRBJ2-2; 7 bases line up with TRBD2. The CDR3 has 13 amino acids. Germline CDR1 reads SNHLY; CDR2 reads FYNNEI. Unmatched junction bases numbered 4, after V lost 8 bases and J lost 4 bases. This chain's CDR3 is CASAGARTGELFF. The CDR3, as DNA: TGTGCCAGCGCGGGAGCTCGCACCGGGGAGCTGTTTTTT. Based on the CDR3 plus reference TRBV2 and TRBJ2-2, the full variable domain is EPEVTQTPSHQVTQMGQEVILRCVPISNHLYFYWYRQILGQKVEFLVSFYNNEISEKSEIFDDQFSVERPDGSNFTLKIRSTKLEDSAMYFCASAGARTGELFFGEGSRLTVL.

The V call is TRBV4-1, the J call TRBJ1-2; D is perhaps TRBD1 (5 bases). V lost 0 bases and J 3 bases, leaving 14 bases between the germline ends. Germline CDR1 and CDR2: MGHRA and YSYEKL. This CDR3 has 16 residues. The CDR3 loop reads CASSQDGVRAYYGYTF. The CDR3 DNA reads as TGCGCCAGCAGCCAAGACGGGGTCAGGGCATACTATGGCTACACCTTC.

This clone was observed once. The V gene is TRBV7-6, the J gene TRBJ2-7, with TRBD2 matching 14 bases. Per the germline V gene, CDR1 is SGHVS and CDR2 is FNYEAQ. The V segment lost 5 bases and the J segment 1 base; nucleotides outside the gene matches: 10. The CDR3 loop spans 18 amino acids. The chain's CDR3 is CASSPTSGRARRSYEQYF. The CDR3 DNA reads TGTGCCAGCAGCCCGACTAGCGGGAGGGCCCGTCGGTCCTACGAGCAGTACTTC.

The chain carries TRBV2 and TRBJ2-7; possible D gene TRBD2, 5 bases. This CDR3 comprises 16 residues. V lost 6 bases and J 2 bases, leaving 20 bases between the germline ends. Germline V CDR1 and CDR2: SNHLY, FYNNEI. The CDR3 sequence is CASSSSPGRRPYEQYF. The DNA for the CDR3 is TGTGCCAGCAGCTCTTCCCCGGGAAGACGGCCCTACGAGCAGTACTTC. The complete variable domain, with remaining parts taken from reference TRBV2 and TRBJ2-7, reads EPEVTQTPSHQVTQMGQEVILRCVPISNHLYFYWYRQILGQKVEFLVSFYNNEISEKSEIFDDQFSVERPDGSNFTLKIRSTKLEDSAMYFCASSSSPGRRPYEQYFGPGTRLTVT.

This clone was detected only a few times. CDR3 in amino acids: CASSPAGGYEQYF. The CDR3 DNA reads as TGTGCCAGTAGCCCTGCCGGGGGGTACGAGCAGTACTTC. This chain connects TRBV19 to TRBJ2-7, with 7 bases matching TRBD2. This CDR3 spans 13 amino acids. Germline CDR1 reads LNHDA; CDR2 reads SQIVND (reference sequence). V dropped 6 bases and J dropped 4; count of bases not matched to a gene: 6.

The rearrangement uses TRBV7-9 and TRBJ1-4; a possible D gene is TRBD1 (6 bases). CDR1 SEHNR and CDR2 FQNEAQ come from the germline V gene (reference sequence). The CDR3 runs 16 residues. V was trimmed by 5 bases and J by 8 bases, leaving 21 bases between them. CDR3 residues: CASSTGTPTLREKLFF. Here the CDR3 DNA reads TGTGCCAGCAGCACAGGGACTCCCACCTTGAGGGAAAAACTGTTTTTT.

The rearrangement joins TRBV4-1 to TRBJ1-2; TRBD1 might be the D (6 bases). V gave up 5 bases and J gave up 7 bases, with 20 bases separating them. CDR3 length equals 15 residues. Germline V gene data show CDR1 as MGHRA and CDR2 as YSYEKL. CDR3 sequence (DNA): TGCGCCAGCAGCAAAGCAGCTGACAGGTCGATTGGCTACACCTTC. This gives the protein CASSKAADRSIGYTF.

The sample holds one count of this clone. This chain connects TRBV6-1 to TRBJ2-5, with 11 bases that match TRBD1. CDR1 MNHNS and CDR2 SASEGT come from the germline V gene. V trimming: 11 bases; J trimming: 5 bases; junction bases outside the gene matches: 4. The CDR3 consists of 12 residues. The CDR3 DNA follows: TGTGCCGGACAGGGGGCGGGGGAGACCCAGTACTTC. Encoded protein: CAGQGAGETQYF.

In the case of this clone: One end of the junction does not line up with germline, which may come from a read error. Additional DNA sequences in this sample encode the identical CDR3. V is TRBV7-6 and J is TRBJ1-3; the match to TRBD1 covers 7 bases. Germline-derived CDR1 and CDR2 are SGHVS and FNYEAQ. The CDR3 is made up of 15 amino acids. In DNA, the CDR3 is TGTGCCAGCAGCAGACAGGGCGGTTCTGGAAACACCATATACTTT. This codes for CASSRQGGSGNTIYF.

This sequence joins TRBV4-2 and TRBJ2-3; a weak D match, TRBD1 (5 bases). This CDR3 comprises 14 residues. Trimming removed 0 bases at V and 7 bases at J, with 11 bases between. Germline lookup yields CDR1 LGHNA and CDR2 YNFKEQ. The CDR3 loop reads CASSQDRVLHTQYF. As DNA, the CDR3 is TGTGCCAGCAGCCAAGACAGGGTGCTCCATACGCAGTATTTT.

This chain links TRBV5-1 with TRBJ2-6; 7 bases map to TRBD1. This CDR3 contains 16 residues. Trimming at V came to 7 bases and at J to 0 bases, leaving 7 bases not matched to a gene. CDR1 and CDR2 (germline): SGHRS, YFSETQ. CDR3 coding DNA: TGCGCCAGCCAAGGACAGGTCCTCTCTGGGGCCAACGTCCTGACTTTC. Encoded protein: CASQGQVLSGANVLTF.

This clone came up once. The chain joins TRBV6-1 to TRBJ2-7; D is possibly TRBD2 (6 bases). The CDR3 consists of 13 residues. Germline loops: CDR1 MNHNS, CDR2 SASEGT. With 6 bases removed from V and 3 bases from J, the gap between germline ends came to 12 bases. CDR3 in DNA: TGTGCCAGCAGGGGCGCGGGGATCTACGAGCAGTACTTC. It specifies CASRGAGIYEQYF.

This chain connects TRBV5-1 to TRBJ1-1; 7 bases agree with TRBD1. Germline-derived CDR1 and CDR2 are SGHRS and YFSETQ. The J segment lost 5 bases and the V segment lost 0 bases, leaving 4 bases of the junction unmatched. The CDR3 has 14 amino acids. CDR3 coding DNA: TGCGCCAGCAGCTTGGGGACAGGTGAGACTGAAGCTTTCTTT. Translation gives CASSLGTGETEAFF.

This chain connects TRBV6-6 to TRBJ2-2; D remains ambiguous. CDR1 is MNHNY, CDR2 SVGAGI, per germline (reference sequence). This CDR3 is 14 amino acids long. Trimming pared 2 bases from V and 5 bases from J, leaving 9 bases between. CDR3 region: CASSYKQETGELFF. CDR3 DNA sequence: TGTGCCAGCAGTTACAAGCAAGAGACCGGGGAGCTGTTTTTT.

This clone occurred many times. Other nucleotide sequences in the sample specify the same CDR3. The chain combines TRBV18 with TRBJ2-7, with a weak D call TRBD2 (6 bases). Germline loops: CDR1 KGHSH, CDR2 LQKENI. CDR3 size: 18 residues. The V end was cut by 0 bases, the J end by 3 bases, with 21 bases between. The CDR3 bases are TGTGCCAGCTCACCACCGGGGGACTTCTCCACTAAGATCTACGAGCAGTACTTC. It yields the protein CASSPPGDFSTKIYEQYF. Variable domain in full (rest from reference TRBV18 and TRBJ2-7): NAGVMQNPRHLVRRRGQEARLRCSPMKGHSHVYWYRQLPEEGLKFMVYLQKENIIDESGMPKERFSAEFPKEGPSILRIQQVVRGDSAAYFCASSPPGDFSTKIYEQYFGPGTRLTVT.

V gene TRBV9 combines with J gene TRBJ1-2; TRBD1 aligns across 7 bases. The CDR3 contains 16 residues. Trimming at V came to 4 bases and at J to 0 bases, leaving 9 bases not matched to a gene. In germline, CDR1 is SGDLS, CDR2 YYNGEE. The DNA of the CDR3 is TGTGCCAGCAGCCCCGGACCTACAGGGGCTAACTATGGCTACACCTTC. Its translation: CASSPGPTGANYGYTF. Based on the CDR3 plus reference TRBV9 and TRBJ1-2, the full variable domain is DSGVTQTPKHLITATGQRVTLRCSPRSGDLSVYWYQQSLDQGLQFLIQYYNGEERAKGNILERFSAQQFPDLHSELNLSSLELGDSALYFCASSPGPTGANYGYTFGSGTRLTVV.